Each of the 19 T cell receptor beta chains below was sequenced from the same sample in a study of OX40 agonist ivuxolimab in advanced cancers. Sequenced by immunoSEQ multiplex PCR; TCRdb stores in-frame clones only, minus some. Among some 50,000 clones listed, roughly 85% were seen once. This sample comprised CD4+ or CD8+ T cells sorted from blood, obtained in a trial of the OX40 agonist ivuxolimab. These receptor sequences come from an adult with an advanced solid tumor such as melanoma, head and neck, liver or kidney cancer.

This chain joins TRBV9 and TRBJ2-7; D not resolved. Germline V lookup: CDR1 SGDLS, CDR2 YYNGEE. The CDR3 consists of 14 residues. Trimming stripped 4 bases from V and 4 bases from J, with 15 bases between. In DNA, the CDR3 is TGTGCCAGCAGCCCTCACGGCTTTCAGTACGAGCAGTACTTC. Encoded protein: CASSPHGFQYEQYF.

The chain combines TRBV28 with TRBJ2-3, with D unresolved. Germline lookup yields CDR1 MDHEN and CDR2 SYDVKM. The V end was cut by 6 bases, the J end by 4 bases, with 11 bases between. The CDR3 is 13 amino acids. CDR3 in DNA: TGTGCCAGCAGGTCAGGCGATGCAGATACGCAGTATTTT. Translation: CASRSGDADTQYF.

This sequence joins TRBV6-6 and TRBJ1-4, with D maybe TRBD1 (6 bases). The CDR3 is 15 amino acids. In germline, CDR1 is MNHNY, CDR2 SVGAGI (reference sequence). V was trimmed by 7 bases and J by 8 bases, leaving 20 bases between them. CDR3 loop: CASKGVGTDGEKLFF. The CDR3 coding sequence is TGTGCCAGCAAGGGGGTAGGAACGGACGGCGAAAAACTGTTTTTT.

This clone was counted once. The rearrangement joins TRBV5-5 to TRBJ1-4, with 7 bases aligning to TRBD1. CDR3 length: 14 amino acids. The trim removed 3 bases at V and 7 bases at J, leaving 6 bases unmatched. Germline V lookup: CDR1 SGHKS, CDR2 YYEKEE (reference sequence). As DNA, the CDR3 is TGTGCCAGCAGCTCCGGACAGGCTGGTGAAAAACTGTTTTTT. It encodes CASSSGQAGEKLFF.

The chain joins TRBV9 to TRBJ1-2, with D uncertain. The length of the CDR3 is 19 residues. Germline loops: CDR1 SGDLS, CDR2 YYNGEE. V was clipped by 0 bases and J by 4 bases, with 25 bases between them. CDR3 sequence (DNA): TGTGCCAGCAGCGTAGGAGGCTGGGAGGGTCCAACACTCTTCTATGGCTACACCTTC. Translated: CASSVGGWEGPTLFYGYTF.

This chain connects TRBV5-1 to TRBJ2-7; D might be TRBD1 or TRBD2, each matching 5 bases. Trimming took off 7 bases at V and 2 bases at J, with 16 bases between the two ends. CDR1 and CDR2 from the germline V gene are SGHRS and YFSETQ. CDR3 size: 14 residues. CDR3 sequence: CASRAPGGPYEQYF. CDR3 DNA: TGCGCCAGCCGAGCTCCTGGGGGACCCTACGAGCAGTACTTC. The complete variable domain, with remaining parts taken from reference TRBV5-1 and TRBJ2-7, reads KAGVTQTPRYLIKTRGQQVTLSCSPISGHRSVSWYQQTPGQGLQFLFEYFSETQRNKGNFPGRFSGRQFSNSRSEMNVSTLELGDSALYLCASRAPGGPYEQYFGPGTRLTVT.

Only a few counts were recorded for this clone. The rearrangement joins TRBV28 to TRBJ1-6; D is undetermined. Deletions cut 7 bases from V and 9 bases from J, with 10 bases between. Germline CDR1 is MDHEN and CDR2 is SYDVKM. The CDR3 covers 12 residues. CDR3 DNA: TGTGCCAGCATCGGGAGTGCTTCACCCCTCCACTTT. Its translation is CASIGSASPLHF.

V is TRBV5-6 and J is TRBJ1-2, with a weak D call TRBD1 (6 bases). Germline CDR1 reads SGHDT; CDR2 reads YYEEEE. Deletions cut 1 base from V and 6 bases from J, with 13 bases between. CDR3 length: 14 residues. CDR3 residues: CASSLLGQPDGYTF. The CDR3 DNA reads TGTGCCAGCAGCTTGCTTGGACAGCCGGATGGCTACACCTTC. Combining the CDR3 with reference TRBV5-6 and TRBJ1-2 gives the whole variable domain DAGVTQSPTHLIKTRGQQVTLRCSPKSGHDTVSWYQQALGQGPQFIFQYYEEEERQRGNFPDRFSGHQFPNYSSELNVNALLLGDSALYLCASSLLGQPDGYTFGSGTRLTVV.

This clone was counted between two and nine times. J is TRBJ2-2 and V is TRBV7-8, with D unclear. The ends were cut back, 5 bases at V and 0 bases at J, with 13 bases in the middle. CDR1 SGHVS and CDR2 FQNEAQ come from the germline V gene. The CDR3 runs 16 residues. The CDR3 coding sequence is TGTGCCAGCAGCCCACTTAGGGTCGCGAACACCGGGGAGCTGTTTTTT. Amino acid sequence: CASSPLRVANTGELFF. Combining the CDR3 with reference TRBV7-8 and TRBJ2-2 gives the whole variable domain GAGVSQSPRYKVAKRGQDVALRCDPISGHVSLFWYQQALGQGPEFLTYFQNEAQLDKSGLPSDRFFAERPEGSVSTLKIQRTQQEDSAVYLCASSPLRVANTGELFFGEGSRLTVL.

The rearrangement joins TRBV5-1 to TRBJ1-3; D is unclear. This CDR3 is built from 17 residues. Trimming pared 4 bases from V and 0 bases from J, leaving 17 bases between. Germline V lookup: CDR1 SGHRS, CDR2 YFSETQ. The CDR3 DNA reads TGCGCCAGCAGCCCCAGAGGCAGCGAATTCTCTGGAAACACCATATATTTT. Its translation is CASSPRGSEFSGNTIYF.

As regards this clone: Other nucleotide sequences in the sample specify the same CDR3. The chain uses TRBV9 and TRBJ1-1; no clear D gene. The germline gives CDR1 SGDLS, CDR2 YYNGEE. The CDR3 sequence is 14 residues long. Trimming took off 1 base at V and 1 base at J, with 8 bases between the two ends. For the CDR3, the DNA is TGTGCCAGCAGCGTAACTACAGCGAACACTGAAGCTTTCTTT. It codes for CASSVTTANTEAFF.

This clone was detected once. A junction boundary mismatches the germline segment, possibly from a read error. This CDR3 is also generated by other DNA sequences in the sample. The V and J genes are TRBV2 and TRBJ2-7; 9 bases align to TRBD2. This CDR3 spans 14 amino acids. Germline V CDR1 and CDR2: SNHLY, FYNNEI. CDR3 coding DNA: TGTGCCAGCAGTCCCGGGACTAGCCCATACGAGCAGTACTTT. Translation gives CASSPGTSPYEQYF.

Here the CDR3 reads CASLRDGKYSNQPQHF. The CDR3 DNA is TGTGCCAGCCTTCGGGACGGAAAGTATAGCAATCAGCCCCAGCATTTT. The chain joins TRBV2 to TRBJ1-5; D is perhaps TRBD1 (5 bases). Trimming took 8 bases from V and 0 from J, leaving 17 bases between them. The CDR3 consists of 16 residues. CDR1 is SNHLY and CDR2 is FYNNEI in the germline V gene. Full variable domain (remainder filled in from reference TRBV2 and TRBJ1-5): EPEVTQTPSHQVTQMGQEVILRCVPISNHLYFYWYRQILGQKVEFLVSFYNNEISEKSEIFDDQFSVERPDGSNFTLKIRSTKLEDSAMYFCASLRDGKYSNQPQHFGDGTRLSIL.

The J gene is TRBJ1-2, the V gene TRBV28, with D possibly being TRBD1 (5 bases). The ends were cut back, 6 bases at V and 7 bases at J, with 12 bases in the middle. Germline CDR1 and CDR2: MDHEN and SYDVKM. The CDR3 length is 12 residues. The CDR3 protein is CASRGAGSGYTF. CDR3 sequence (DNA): TGTGCCAGCAGAGGGGCCGGTTCTGGCTACACCTTC.

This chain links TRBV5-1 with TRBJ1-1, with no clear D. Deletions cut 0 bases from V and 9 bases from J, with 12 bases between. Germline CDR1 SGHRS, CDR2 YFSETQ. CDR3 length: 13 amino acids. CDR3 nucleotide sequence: TGCGCCAGCAGCTTGGGCTCGGACGTACAAGCTTTCTTT. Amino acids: CASSLGSDVQAFF.

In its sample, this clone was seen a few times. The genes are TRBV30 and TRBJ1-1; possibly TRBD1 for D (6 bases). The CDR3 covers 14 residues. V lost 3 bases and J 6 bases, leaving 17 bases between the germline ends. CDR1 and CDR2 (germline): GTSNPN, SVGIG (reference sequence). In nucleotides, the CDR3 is TGTGCCTGGAGATGGGGGCAACTTAGAGCTGAAGCTTTCTTT. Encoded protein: CAWRWGQLRAEAFF.

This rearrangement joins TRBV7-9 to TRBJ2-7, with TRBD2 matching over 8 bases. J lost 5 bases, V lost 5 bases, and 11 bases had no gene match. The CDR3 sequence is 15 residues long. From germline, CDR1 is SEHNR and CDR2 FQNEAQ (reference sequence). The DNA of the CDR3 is TGTGCCAGCAGCCTTCGGGGGGGGTCGTCCCACGAGCAGTACTTC. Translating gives CASSLRGGSSHEQYF.

This CDR3 is CASSLDWGRLAGGPETQYF. CDR3 in DNA: TGCGCCAGCAGCTTGGATTGGGGACGACTAGCGGGGGGGCCAGAGACCCAGTACTTC. The chain is built from TRBV5-1 and TRBJ2-5, with 14 positions matching TRBD2. The CDR3 is 19 amino acids. Losses at the gene ends were 0 bases for V and 4 bases for J; bases not matched to a gene: 11. Germline V CDR1 and CDR2: SGHRS, YFSETQ.

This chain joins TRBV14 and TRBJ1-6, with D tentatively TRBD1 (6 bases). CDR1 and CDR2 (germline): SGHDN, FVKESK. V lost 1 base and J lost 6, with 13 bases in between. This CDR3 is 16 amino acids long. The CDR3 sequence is CASSQAGTPINSPLHF. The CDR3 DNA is TGTGCCAGCAGCCAAGCCGGGACACCGATTAATTCACCCCTCCACTTT.